This passage covers 32 T cell receptor beta chains from one sample sequenced in a study of T cell changes during pregnancy in multiple sclerosis. Measured with immunoSEQ multiplex PCR; TCRdb has only the in-frame clones, and not every one. The profile covers 95,000 to 100,000 clones, with approximately 90% appearing a single time and more than 2% taken by the ten largest. This sample comprised peripheral blood, obtained after pregnancy. Receptor source: a female donor in good health, enrolled as a control in a pregnancy study.

This chain links TRBV7-9 with TRBJ1-2, with D possibly matching TRBD1 (5 bases). Germline values: CDR1 SEHNR, CDR2 FQNEAQ (reference sequence). This CDR3 has 17 amino acids. Trimming pared 0 bases from V and 4 bases from J, leaving 18 bases between. The CDR3 coding sequence is TGTGCCAGCAGCTTAGCTTTCGGGACTGAAGACCTCTATGGCTACACCTTC. Encoded protein: CASSLAFGTEDLYGYTF. The full variable domain, completed using reference TRBV7-9 and TRBJ1-2, is DTGVSQNPRHKITKRGQNVTFRCDPISEHNRLYWYRQTLGQGPEFLTYFQNEAQLEKSRLLSDRFSAERPKGSFSTLEIQRTEQGDSAMYLCASSLAFGTEDLYGYTFGSGTRLTVV.

V is TRBV6-6 and J is TRBJ2-3; 8 nucleotides line up with TRBD1. The germline V gene encodes CDR1 MNHNY and CDR2 SVGAGI (reference sequence). The J segment lost 1 base and the V segment lost 4 bases, leaving 7 bases of the junction unmatched. The CDR3 extends over 16 amino acids. The DNA of the CDR3 is TGTGCCAGCAGTTTCCGACAGGGGAAGGGCACAGATACGCAGTATTTT. Protein: CASSFRQGKGTDTQYF.

This clone was seen once. V is TRBV2 and J is TRBJ2-7; 8 bases map to TRBD2. V dropped 8 bases and J dropped 6; count of bases not matched to a gene: 6. The germline V gene encodes CDR1 SNHLY and CDR2 FYNNEI. The CDR3 is 12 amino acids. This CDR3 reads CASETAGGEQYF. The CDR3 bases are TGTGCCAGCGAGACGGCGGGGGGCGAGCAGTACTTC.

The V gene is TRBV6-5, the J gene TRBJ1-2; 7 bases align to TRBD1. With V trimmed by 4 bases and J by 6 bases, 8 bases remained unmatched. Germline lookup yields CDR1 MNHEY and CDR2 SVGAGI. The CDR3 has 14 amino acids. The DNA for the CDR3 is TGTGCCAGCAGTTCCCCGGGGACAGATGATGGCTACACCTTC. This encodes CASSSPGTDDGYTF.

This sequence joins TRBV19 and TRBJ1-1; a possible D gene is TRBD1 (6 bases). The CDR3 spans 13 residues. The germline V gene encodes CDR1 LNHDA and CDR2 SQIVND (reference sequence). V was cut by 6 bases and J by 0 bases, with 8 bases left in between. CDR3 DNA sequence: TGTGCCAGTAGAAGACAGGTGAACACTGAAGCTTTCTTT. This gives the protein CASRRQVNTEAFF.

Details on this clone: Germline and junction disagree at one end, which may indicate a read error. The chain carries TRBV7-9 and TRBJ2-5; TRBD1 is a possible D gene (6 bases). Germline CDR1 is SEHNR and CDR2 is FQNEAQ (reference sequence). This CDR3 contains 11 residues. Written as DNA, the CDR3 is TGCGTTCTTACAGGGTTGGAGACCCAGTACTTC. It translates to CVLTGLETQYF.

CDR3 sequence: CASSLQGAVEKLFF. Written as DNA, the CDR3 is TGTGCCAGCAGCTTACAGGGGGCCGTTGAAAAACTGTTTTTT. J is TRBJ1-4 and V is TRBV5-4; 9 bases map to TRBD1. Trimming cost V 2 bases and J 7 bases; bases outside gene matches: 3. Germline CDR1 reads SGHNT; CDR2 reads YYREEE (reference sequence). The CDR3 consists of 14 residues.

This sequence joins TRBV5-4 and TRBJ2-7; 7 nucleotides align to TRBD1. The V gene end was trimmed by 0 bases and the J gene end by 4 bases; junction bases not matched to a gene: 13. Germline loops: CDR1 SGHNT, CDR2 YYREEE (reference sequence). The CDR3 is made up of 17 amino acids. CDR3 sequence reads: CASSLDRGNLPSYEQYF. CDR3 coding DNA: TGTGCCAGCAGCTTGGACAGGGGAAACCTCCCTTCGTACGAGCAGTACTTC.

The chain couples TRBV9 to TRBJ2-7; weak D call: TRBD2 (5 bases). The V end lost 0 bases, the J end lost 0 bases, and 13 bases lay between the germline ends. The CDR3 runs to 16 residues. Per germline, CDR1 SGDLS and CDR2 YYNGEE. CDR3 region: CASSVASLSASYEQYF. CDR3 bases: TGTGCCAGCAGCGTAGCTAGCCTCTCTGCCTCCTACGAGCAGTACTTC.

The V gene is TRBV13, the J gene TRBJ1-1, with a possible D match to TRBD1 (5 bases). Germline CDR1 PRHDT, CDR2 FYEKMQ (reference sequence). The CDR3 sequence is 14 residues long. Trimming stripped 1 base from V and 3 bases from J, with 9 bases between. CDR3 DNA sequence: TGTGCCAGCAGCTTAGCACAGGCCGACACTGAAGCTTTCTTT. Translated: CASSLAQADTEAFF.

This chain uses TRBV18 with TRBJ2-7; 8 nucleotides align to TRBD1. From germline, CDR1 is KGHSH and CDR2 LQKENI. The CDR3 is made up of 17 amino acids. With 0 bases clipped from V and 6 bases from J, the junction kept 13 bases outside the gene matches. The CDR3 is CASSPPLTSRDRFEQYF. For the CDR3, the DNA is TGTGCCAGCTCACCACCTTTAACGTCAAGGGACAGGTTCGAGCAGTACTTC.

A remark on this clone: One junction end does not reproduce the germline sequence, and a read error may be involved. The DNA for the CDR3 is TGTGCTAGCAGCCAAAATTTCCCGGGACTGTTCGGCACAGATACGCAGTATTTT. Translating it yields CASSQNFPGLFGTDTQYF. V is TRBV7-7 and J is TRBJ2-3; possibly TRBD2 for D (6 bases). The germline V gene encodes CDR1 SSHAT and CDR2 FNYEAQ (reference sequence). The CDR3 contains 18 residues.

The CDR3 loop is CASSQDPSPASTDTQYF. The DNA for the CDR3 is TGTGCCAGCAGCCAAGACCCTAGTCCCGCTAGCACAGATACGCAGTATTTT. The chain couples TRBV4-2 to TRBJ2-3; no firm D call. The CDR3 runs to 17 residues. Per germline, CDR1 LGHNA and CDR2 YNFKEQ. The V end lost 0 bases, the J end lost 0 bases, and 13 bases lay between the germline ends.

The V call is TRBV7-9, the J call TRBJ2-7, with D maybe TRBD1 (6 bases). V was trimmed by 3 bases and J by 5 bases, leaving 17 bases between them. CDR3 length: 15 residues. Germline CDR1 is SEHNR and CDR2 is FQNEAQ (reference sequence). CDR3 nucleotide sequence: TGTGCCAGCAGCTTCCATCCAAGGACAGCCCACGAGCAGTACTTC. Translating it yields CASSFHPRTAHEQYF. Using reference TRBV7-9 and TRBJ2-7 for the parts outside the CDR3, the full variable domain is DTGVSQNPRHKITKRGQNVTFRCDPISEHNRLYWYRQTLGQGPEFLTYFQNEAQLEKSRLLSDRFSAERPKGSFSTLEIQRTEQGDSAMYLCASSFHPRTAHEQYFGPGTRLTVT.

The chain carries TRBV7-9 and TRBJ2-5; D is possibly TRBD2 (6 bases). The CDR3 covers 16 residues. Germline assignment: CDR1 SEHNR and CDR2 FQNEAQ (reference sequence). V lost 4 bases and J lost 1, with 16 bases in between. The CDR3: CASSSTVHGGQETQYF. For the CDR3, the DNA is TGTGCCAGCAGCTCGACAGTTCACGGGGGCCAAGAGACCCAGTACTTC.

This chain uses TRBV18 with TRBJ2-2; weak D call: TRBD2 (5 bases). V lost 3 bases and J lost 6, with 11 bases in between. This CDR3 is 14 amino acids long. Germline V gives CDR1 KGHSH, CDR2 LQKENI. The CDR3 region is CASSPSEGSGELFF. CDR3 nucleotide sequence: TGTGCCAGCTCACCCAGTGAGGGTTCCGGGGAGCTGTTTTTT. Full variable domain (remainder filled in from reference TRBV18 and TRBJ2-2): NAGVMQNPRHLVRRRGQEARLRCSPMKGHSHVYWYRQLPEEGLKFMVYLQKENIIDESGMPKERFSAEFPKEGPSILRIQQVVRGDSAAYFCASSPSEGSGELFFGEGSRLTVL.

The V gene is TRBV5-4, the J gene TRBJ2-2, with TRBD2 matching over 8 bases. From germline, CDR1 is SGHNT and CDR2 YYREEE (reference sequence). The CDR3 extends over 16 amino acids. Losses at the gene ends were 5 bases for V and 3 bases for J; bases not matched to a gene: 9. Here the CDR3 reads CASRPRGGKDTGELFF. In nucleotides, the CDR3 is TGTGCCAGCAGACCTCGGGGGGGGAAGGACACCGGGGAGCTGTTTTTT.

The chain employs TRBV7-2 and TRBJ1-6; no reliable D call. This CDR3 spans 13 amino acids. Trimming removed 11 bases at V and 7 bases at J, with 15 bases between. CDR1 SGHTA and CDR2 FQGNSA come from the germline V gene. The CDR3 protein is CAARVRRNSPLHF. In nucleotides, the CDR3 is TGTGCCGCGCGGGTCAGGCGGAATTCACCCCTCCACTTT.

The CDR3 sequence: CASSQRGGRYEQYF. In nucleotides, the CDR3 is TGCGCCAGCAGCCAACGGGGAGGAAGATACGAGCAGTACTTC. The rearrangement joins TRBV4-1 to TRBJ2-7; a possible D gene is TRBD2 (6 bases). The CDR3 is 14 amino acids. The V end lost 2 bases, the J end lost 4 bases, and 12 bases lay between the germline ends. Per germline, CDR1 MGHRA and CDR2 YSYEKL.

The chain combines TRBV6-4 with TRBJ2-1, with D possibly being TRBD2 (5 bases). The CDR3 is made up of 15 amino acids. V lost 2 bases and J lost 5, with 13 bases in between. Germline V gene data show CDR1 as MRHNA and CDR2 as SNTAGT. CDR3 sequence: CASSDNRAANNEQFF. CDR3 bases: TGTGCCAGCAGTGACAATCGAGCGGCTAACAATGAGCAGTTCTTC.

The chain employs TRBV27 and TRBJ2-3; 8 nucleotides align to TRBD1. The CDR3 loop spans 16 amino acids. V trimming: 6 bases; J trimming: 2 bases; junction bases outside the gene matches: 10. Per the germline V gene, CDR1 is MNHEY and CDR2 is SMNVEV (reference sequence). DNA for the CDR3: TGTGCCAGCAGCTTTTACCCGGGACAGGACACAGATACGCAGTATTTT. It encodes CASSFYPGQDTDTQYF.

This chain uses TRBV6-1 with TRBJ2-1, with D possibly being TRBD2 (6 bases). CDR1 MNHNS and CDR2 SASEGT come from the germline V gene. The CDR3 runs to 14 residues. V was shortened by 8 bases and J by 5 bases, with 16 bases between the two germline ends. CDR3 sequence (DNA): TGTGCCAGCCAAATAGGCGGGGCTGACAATGAGCAGTTCTTC. Its translation: CASQIGGADNEQFF.

V gene TRBV14 combines with J gene TRBJ2-7, with TRBD2 as a possible D gene (5 bases). This CDR3 has 15 residues. Germline assignment: CDR1 SGHDN and CDR2 FVKESK. V was trimmed by 2 bases and J by 4 bases, leaving 15 bases between them. CDR3 loop: CASSQTRTGLYEQYF. CDR3 coding DNA: TGTGCCAGCAGCCAAACCCGGACTGGTCTATACGAGCAGTACTTC.

The chain recombines TRBV19 with TRBJ1-2, with D perhaps TRBD1 (6 bases). Per the germline V gene, CDR1 is LNHDA and CDR2 is SQIVND (reference sequence). CDR3 length equals 12 residues. Trimming shortened V by 8 bases and J by 3 bases, and 10 bases separated the two germline ends. The CDR3 reads CASYNRDYGYTF. CDR3 bases: TGTGCCAGTTATAACAGGGACTATGGCTACACCTTC.

The chain joins TRBV7-9 to TRBJ2-1; weak D call: TRBD2 (7 bases). Germline assignment: CDR1 SEHNR and CDR2 FQNEAQ (reference sequence). The CDR3 runs to 14 residues. The germline V and J ends were trimmed by 1 base and 13 bases, with 17 bases remaining between them. CDR3 DNA: TGTGCCAGCAGCTTAGGTGGGGCGGGGGCCTTACAGTTCTTC. It codes for CASSLGGAGALQFF.

The V gene is TRBV19, the J gene TRBJ1-5; no reliable D call. The germline V gene encodes CDR1 LNHDA and CDR2 SQIVND (reference sequence). CDR3 size: 15 residues. V was trimmed by 4 bases and J by 0 bases, leaving 10 bases between them. The DNA of the CDR3 is TGTGCCAGTAGTACAGGTCCCTATAGCAATCAGCCCCAGCATTTT. This translates into CASSTGPYSNQPQHF.

This sequence joins TRBV7-2 and TRBJ1-2, with D possibly TRBD1 on 6 matching bases. Germline V gives CDR1 SGHTA, CDR2 FQGNSA. Trimming left V 2 bases short and J 5 bases short, with 15 bases between. The CDR3 is 15 residues long. CDR3 residues: CASSLPGTKTYGYTF. The CDR3 DNA follows: TGTGCCAGCAGCTTACCCGGGACAAAAACATATGGCTACACCTTC.

This chain connects TRBV15 to TRBJ2-7; a possible D gene is TRBD1 (6 bases). Per germline, CDR1 LNHNV and CDR2 YYDKDF (reference sequence). The CDR3 extends over 13 amino acids. The V and J ends lost 9 bases and 3 bases respectively, with 15 bases between them. The CDR3 sequence is CATTTGPSYEQYF. The DNA for the CDR3 is TGTGCCACAACCACAGGGCCTAGCTACGAGCAGTACTTC.

The sample holds one count of this clone. The genes are TRBV9 and TRBJ2-5; possible D gene TRBD2, 5 bases. The DNA end favors TRBJ2-7, so the J call may be wrong. The CDR3 covers 14 residues. Germline CDR1 and CDR2: SGDLS and YYNGEE. CDR3 region: CASSVSIGSYEQYF. CDR3 bases: TGTGCCAGCAGCGTAAGTATAGGGAGCTACGAGCAGTACTTC.

The chain combines TRBV7-8 with TRBJ2-5; 9 nucleotides align to TRBD2. V dropped 5 bases and J dropped 2; count of bases not matched to a gene: 18. The CDR3 extends over 19 amino acids. Germline V gene data show CDR1 as SGHVS and CDR2 as FQNEAQ. CDR3: CASSRAPEKAGGLQETQYF. In DNA, the CDR3 is TGTGCCAGCAGCCGAGCGCCGGAAAAAGCGGGAGGACTACAAGAGACCCAGTACTTC.

The chain employs TRBV4-2 and TRBJ2-1; a possible D gene is TRBD2 (6 bases). Germline V gene data show CDR1 as LGHNA and CDR2 as YNFKEQ. The germline V and J ends were trimmed by 3 bases and 5 bases, with 11 bases remaining between them. The CDR3 sequence is 14 residues long. The CDR3 sequence is CASSQQPGDNEQFF. Written as DNA, the CDR3 is TGTGCCAGCAGCCAGCAACCGGGGGACAATGAGCAGTTCTTC.

The chain recombines TRBV9 with TRBJ1-1; D is unresolved. V dropped 0 bases and J dropped 1 base, with 7 bases sitting between them. CDR3 size: 14 residues. Per germline, CDR1 SGDLS and CDR2 YYNGEE. The CDR3 is CASSVAEGNTEAFF. The CDR3 coding sequence is TGTGCCAGCAGCGTAGCGGAGGGGAACACTGAAGCTTTCTTT. Combining the CDR3 with reference TRBV9 and TRBJ1-1 gives the whole variable domain DSGVTQTPKHLITATGQRVTLRCSPRSGDLSVYWYQQSLDQGLQFLIQYYNGEERAKGNILERFSAQQFPDLHSELNLSSLELGDSALYFCASSVAEGNTEAFFGQGTRLTVV.